This is a list of T cell receptor beta chains from one sample in a study of blood T cell repertoires in COVID-19. Generated by immunoSEQ multiplex PCR, the TCRdb table keeps only in-frame clones and is missing some. The sample holds over 100,000 clones, about nine tenths seen once. The material sequenced was peripheral blood. Receptors originate from a woman aged 70-85 years with COVID-19, enrolled during active disease. Both conserved end residues are trimmed from each CDR3. A D gene is named only where the DNA matches it firmly. Clone sizes are given selectively: once, few, many, or a class where the clone is expanded.

CDR3,size,V,D
AWSRQGVGEAF,NA,TRBV30,TRBD1
ATSREQGFGADTQY,NA,TRBV15,NA
ASSPGGLHGNEQF,once,TRBV5-6,TRBD2
ASSLGGQGSSAGYT,NA,TRBV5-4,NA
AWSGPPTGTLGGYT,NA,TRBV30,NA
ATSRVRGSTEAF,NA,TRBV15,NA
ASMAEREYEQY,NA,TRBV28,NA
ASSLLGGGETQY,once,TRBV7-2,NA
ASSSRDRGNQPQH,NA,TRBV21-1,NA
ASSRTPGVETQY,NA,TRBV7-2,NA
SVRMETGLAYEQY,NA,TRBV29-1,NA
SASTLLQGMFGQPQH,NA,TRBV20-1,TRBD1
ASSQADTGVKAF,once,TRBV3-1/TRBV3-2,TRBD1
ASSKGQFSQETQY,NA,TRBV19,TRBD1
ASSRRTGQGEQY,NA,TRBV7-2,TRBD1
ASSLISRDNYGYT,NA,TRBV28,NA
AWSRTLNTEAF,NA,TRBV30,NA
ASRSGTGGVKETQY,few,TRBV28,TRBD1
ASSSGTSGGLYQETQY,NA,TRBV28,TRBD2
ASSLGTGLGTEAF,NA,TRBV5-1,NA
ASRENLGSSGELF,NA,TRBV2,NA
ASSFSTGVHYGYT,NA,TRBV28,TRBD1
ASNMGQGHGYT,NA,TRBV3-1/TRBV3-2,TRBD1
ASSQARAGNYNEQF,NA,TRBV4-1,TRBD2
ASSLGLAADTQY,NA,TRBV11-2,TRBD2
AWSWGRNNEQF,NA,TRBV30,NA
ASSPLGTGAKNIQY,NA,TRBV18,TRBD1
ASSLALGGAPPLH,NA,TRBV5-1,TRBD1
AWSVHNKGLGAGYT,NA,TRBV30,NA
ASSFGSSNQPQH,few,TRBV5-5,NA
ASSLTGQGQGAF,NA,TRBV18,TRBD1
SVEVQGSYEQY,few,TRBV29-1,NA
ASSQAGASGEAF,NA,TRBV4-1,NA
ASRASSGGRSEAF,NA,TRBV28,TRBD1
ASSKGVGNTIY,NA,TRBV27,NA
ASSYSLNTEAF,NA,TRBV2,NA
ASSRATGSGANVLT,NA,TRBV7-9,NA
ASSRIGISTDTQY,NA,TRBV5-1,NA
ASSSAVEGPTEAF,NA,TRBV5-4,NA
AWSAGQLNYGYT,NA,TRBV30,NA
ASVVSGLAEAF,NA,TRBV19,NA
ASSPSGGAVDTQY,NA,TRBV27,TRBD2
ASSPGGAVGEQY,NA,TRBV18,NA
ASSKISTDTQY,NA,TRBV5-4,NA
ASSPGVGKETQY,NA,TRBV9,NA